Sequencing of this TCR beta chain was carried out in a study of PD-1 blockade in mismatch repair-deficient tumors. Using immunoSEQ multiplex PCR, the repertoire was profiled, and TCRdb retains in-frame clones only, with some absent. The table has about 79,000 clones, approximately 80% seen once. Germline V lookup: CDR1 SGDLS, CDR2 YYNGEE. The CDR3 sequence is 17 residues long. Trimming took off 4 bases at V and 4 bases at J, with 23 bases between the two ends. The J gene is TRBJ2-5, the V gene TRBV9; D perhaps matches TRBD1 (5 bases). The clonotype was recovered from an adult with mismatch repair-deficient cancer. Sample: peripheral blood, taken 44 weeks after starting pembrolizumab. CDR3 residues: CASSPRWLAQGAETQYF. Written as DNA, the CDR3 is TGTGCCAGCAGCCCCCGGTGGTTAGCCCAAGGGGCAGAGACCCAGTACTTC. Drawing the rest from reference TRBV9 and TRBJ2-5, the complete variable domain is DSGVTQTPKHLITATGQRVTLRCSPRSGDLSVYWYQQSLDQGLQFLIQYYNGEERAKGNILERFSAQQFPDLHSELNLSSLELGDSALYFCASSPRWLAQGAETQYFGPGTRLLVL.